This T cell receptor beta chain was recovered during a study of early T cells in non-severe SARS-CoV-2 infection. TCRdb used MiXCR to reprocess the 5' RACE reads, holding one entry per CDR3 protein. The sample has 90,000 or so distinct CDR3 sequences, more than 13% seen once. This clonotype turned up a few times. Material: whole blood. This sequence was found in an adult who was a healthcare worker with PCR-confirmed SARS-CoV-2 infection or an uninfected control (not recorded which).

DNA of the CDR3: TGTGCCAGCAGACGAACACGCACTGAAGCTTTCTTT. As protein: CASRRTRTEAFF. The chain links TRBV7-2 to TRBJ1-1; no clear D gene. Looked up from germline, CDR1 is SGHTA and CDR2 is FQGNSA. V lost 6 bases and J lost 4, with 9 bases in between. There are 12 residues in the CDR3.